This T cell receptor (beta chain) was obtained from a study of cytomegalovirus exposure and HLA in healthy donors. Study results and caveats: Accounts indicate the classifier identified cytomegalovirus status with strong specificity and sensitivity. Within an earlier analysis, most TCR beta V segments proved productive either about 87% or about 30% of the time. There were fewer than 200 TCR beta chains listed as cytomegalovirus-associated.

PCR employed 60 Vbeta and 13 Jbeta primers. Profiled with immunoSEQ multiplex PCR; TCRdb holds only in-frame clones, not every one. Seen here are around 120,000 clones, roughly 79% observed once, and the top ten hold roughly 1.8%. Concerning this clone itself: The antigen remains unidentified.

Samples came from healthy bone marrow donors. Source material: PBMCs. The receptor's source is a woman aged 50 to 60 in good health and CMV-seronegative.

The CDR3 sequence: CASSYRGTEFDTQYF. As DNA, the CDR3 is TGTGCCAGCAGTTACAGGGGCACGGAGTTCGATACGCAGTATTTT. The chain carries TRBV6-5 and TRBJ2-3; the D gene is possibly TRBD1 (5 bases). V lost 2 bases, J lost 6 bases, and 15 bases lay in between. CDR1 and CDR2 from the germline V gene are MNHEY and SVGAGI. The length of the CDR3 is 15 residues.